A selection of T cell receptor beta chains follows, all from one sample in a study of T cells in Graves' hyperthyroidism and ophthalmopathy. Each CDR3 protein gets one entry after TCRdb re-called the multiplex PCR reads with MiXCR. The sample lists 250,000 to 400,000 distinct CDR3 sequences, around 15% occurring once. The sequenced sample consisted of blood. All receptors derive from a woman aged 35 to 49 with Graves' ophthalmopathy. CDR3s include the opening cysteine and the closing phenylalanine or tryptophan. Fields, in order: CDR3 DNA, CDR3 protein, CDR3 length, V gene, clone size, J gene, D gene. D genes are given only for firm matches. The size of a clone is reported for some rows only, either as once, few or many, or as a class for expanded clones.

TGCAGTGCTAGAGTAGGGGACACTGAAGCTTTCTTT	CSARVGDTEAFF	12	TRBV20-1	many	TRBJ1-1	-
TGTGCCAGCAGCTTACGGAGCGGGGGTAATAGTGAGCAGTTCTTC	CASSLRSGGNSEQFF	15	TRBV7-2	many	TRBJ2-1	TRBD2
TGCAGTGCCCATCGACTAGCGGGAGATCTGGGTGAGCAGTTCTTC	CSAHRLAGDLGEQFF	15	TRBV20-1	many	TRBJ2-1	TRBD2
TGTGCCAGTAGTACCCTGGGAGTCTATGGCTACACCTTC	CASSTLGVYGYTF	13	TRBV19	many	TRBJ1-2	-
TGTGCCATCACCCGGGACAGGGGCTACGAGCAGTACTTC	CAITRDRGYEQYF	13	TRBV10-3	many	TRBJ2-7	TRBD1
TGTGCCAGCAAACTATGGGAAAAACTGTTTTTT	CASKLWEKLFF	11	TRBV2	many	TRBJ1-4	-
TGCAGTGCCGCGGGACAGCGGGACTCCTACGAGCAGTACTTC	CSAAGQRDSYEQYF	14	TRBV20-1	-	TRBJ2-7	-
TGTGCCAGCAGCTCCGGGACTAGCGGGCCAGATACGCAGTATTTT	CASSSGTSGPDTQYF	15	TRBV11-2	few	TRBJ2-3	TRBD2
TGCGCCAGCAGCCCCCGGGACAGGGGGCAAGGTGAGCAGTTCTTC	CASSPRDRGQGEQFF	15	TRBV5-1	many	TRBJ2-1	TRBD1
TGTGCCAGTAGTATGTCCGGGACCAGCTACAATGAGCAGTTCTTC	CASSMSGTSYNEQFF	15	TRBV19	few	TRBJ2-1	-
TGCAGTGCTATCGGTCTTGGGGAGCAGTTCTTC	CSAIGLGEQFF	11	TRBV20-1	many	TRBJ2-1	-
TGTGCCAGCAGCCAAGAGGGGGTGGCCCAGTACTTC	CASSQEGVAQYF	12	TRBV14	-	TRBJ2-5	-
TGTGCCAGCAGCTTGGGAGGGACGAAGGTTGAAAAACTGTTTTTT	CASSLGGTKVEKLFF	15	TRBV5-5	-	TRBJ1-4	-
TGTGCCAGCAGTGAGGACAGGCGCTATGGCTACACCTTC	CASSEDRRYGYTF	13	TRBV2	many	TRBJ1-2	TRBD1
TGCGCCAGCAGCCCAGGACAGGGGGCAGAAAACACCATATATTTT	CASSPGQGAENTIYF	15	TRBV4-1	-	TRBJ1-3	TRBD1
TGTGCCAGCAGTTTGAGGGTGGGGGGGATAGGCACCGGGGAGCTGTTTTTT	CASSLRVGGIGTGELFF	17	TRBV27	few	TRBJ2-2	TRBD2
TGTGCCAGCAGTGGACAGGGGAAGGCTGAGCAGTTCTTC	CASSGQGKAEQFF	13	TRBV27	many	TRBJ2-1	TRBD1
TGTGCCATCAGTGAACCGGGACTAGCGGGAGGGCCAGATACGCAGTATTTT	CAISEPGLAGGPDTQYF	17	TRBV10-3	-	TRBJ2-3	TRBD2
TGCAGCGTCCCAGGGTCTTTCACAGATACGCAGTATTTT	CSVPGSFTDTQYF	13	TRBV29-1	few	TRBJ2-3	-
TGTGCCAGCAGCCCGTCGGGACACCCGAACACTGAAGCTTTCTTT	CASSPSGHPNTEAFF	15	TRBV5-6	few	TRBJ1-1	-
TGCGCCAGCAGCGTGGGACAGGGGGTGACCTACGAGCAGTACTTC	CASSVGQGVTYEQYF	15	TRBV5-1	many	TRBJ2-7	TRBD1
TGTGCCAGCAGCGGACAGGTCGACACAGATACGCAGTATTTT	CASSGQVDTDTQYF	14	TRBV5-5	many	TRBJ2-3	TRBD1